The T cell receptor beta chain under discussion was sequenced for a study of response to subunit inactivated influenza vaccine. This clonotype was counted only a few times. Its specificity is unknown. A single record per CDR3 protein comes from TCRdb applying MiXCR to the RT-PCR reads. The sample lists 600,000 to 700,000 distinct CDR3 sequences, 12% to 15% occurring once. Looked up from germline, CDR1 is SGDLS and CDR2 is YYNGEE. Trimming cost V 0 bases and J 7 bases; bases outside gene matches: 2. CDR3 length: 14 amino acids. Notes on the study in general: It was the authors' suggestion that each seasonal influenza vaccination recruits few new T cells.

The V and J genes are TRBV9 and TRBJ2-1; TRBD2 matches 9 bases. Sequencing used PBMCs from blood, obtained approximately 15 days before vaccination. This TCR came from a man aged 50-59 years who received an inactivated influenza vaccine. Here the CDR3 DNA reads TGTGCCAGCAGCGTAGGGGGACTAGCAAATGAGCAGTTCTTC. It translates to CASSVGGLANEQFF.